This T cell receptor (beta chain) was recorded in a study of shared clonotypes between healthy human individuals. Study in general: CD4 naive cells filled three plates per donor, CD4 memory three, CD8 naive two and CD8 memory one.

Deep-level assay runs were performed. Measured with immunoSEQ multiplex PCR; TCRdb has only the in-frame clones, and not every one. The repertoire has about 2,500,000 clones, roughly nine tenths of them found once; the top ten carry about 0.13%. V lost 5 bases to trimming and J lost 4 bases, with 17 bases between them. Germline CDR1 reads MNHEY; CDR2 reads SVGAGI. There are 15 residues in the CDR3. This clonotype was obtained from a man aged 18-30 years in good health. The sample taken for sequencing was naive CD4+ T cells sorted from blood. Regarding subset: CD45RA+ positively selected. The chain is built from TRBV6-5 and TRBJ1-2, with a weak D call TRBD1 (6 bases). The CDR3 sequence: CASSKPPGASYGYTF. The CDR3 DNA is TGTGCCAGCAGTAAACCACCGGGGGCGAGCTATGGCTACACCTTC.